This entry lists 18 T cell receptor beta chains sequenced from one sample in a study of blood T cell repertoires in COVID-19. Clones were sequenced by immunoSEQ multiplex PCR, and TCRdb holds only the in-frame ones, with some missing. The sample gives about 200,000 clones, around nine tenths of which show up once; roughly 5.5% is in the top ten. Sequencing was carried out using peripheral blood. The receptors were sampled from a man aged 40-49 years with active or convalescent COVID-19.

The chain joins TRBV28 to TRBJ1-5, with D tentatively TRBD1 (6 bases). V lost 7 bases, J lost 4 bases, and 11 bases lay in between. The CDR3 runs 13 residues. The germline V gene has CDR1 MDHEN and CDR2 SYDVKM. CDR3: CASNGQTNQPQHF. The DNA of the CDR3 is TGTGCCAGCAACGGACAGACGAATCAGCCCCAGCATTTT.

The gene calls are TRBV11-2 and TRBJ2-7; TRBD1 aligns across 7 bases. Trimming took 4 bases from V and 4 from J; bases not matched to a gene: 13. This CDR3 is built from 16 residues. Looked up from germline, CDR1 is SGHAT and CDR2 is FQNNGV. CDR3 bases: TGTGCCAGCAGCTCCACCAGGTCGGGACAGAGTTACGAGCAGTACTTC. Translating gives CASSSTRSGQSYEQYF.

The chain is built from TRBV11-2 and TRBJ1-4; tentatively, D is TRBD1 (5 bases). The CDR3 has 17 residues. Per germline, CDR1 SGHAT and CDR2 FQNNGV. Trimming cost V 2 bases and J 4 bases, with 17 bases left between them. This CDR3 is CASSLTPGVRGNEKLFF. CDR3 DNA sequence: TGTGCCAGCAGCTTAACCCCGGGGGTGCGGGGTAATGAAAAACTGTTTTTT.

The chain combines TRBV5-1 with TRBJ1-2, with D perhaps TRBD1 (5 bases). The CDR3 has 13 residues. V was trimmed by 0 bases and J by 4 bases, leaving 7 bases between them. Germline V lookup: CDR1 SGHRS, CDR2 YFSETQ. CDR3 nucleotide sequence: TGCGCCAGCAGCTTGGATGGGGCCTATGGCTACACCTTC. Its protein is CASSLDGAYGYTF.

This rearrangement joins TRBV4-3 to TRBJ2-7; 7 nucleotides match TRBD2. J was trimmed by 3 bases and V by 0 bases; bases with no gene match: 8. Germline CDR1 is LGHNA and CDR2 is YSLEER. The CDR3 runs 16 residues. The chain's CDR3 is CASSQDQASGLYEQYF. The CDR3 nucleotides are TGCGCCAGCAGCCAAGATCAGGCTAGCGGCCTCTACGAGCAGTACTTC.

The rearrangement joins TRBV19 to TRBJ2-1, with 10 positions matching TRBD2. The ends lost 7 bases at V and 4 bases at J; junction bases unmatched: 4. This CDR3 contains 14 residues. CDR1 is LNHDA and CDR2 is SQIVND in the germline V gene (reference sequence). CDR3 in amino acids: CASTSGRGYNEQFF. The DNA for the CDR3 is TGTGCCAGTACCAGCGGGAGGGGTTACAATGAGCAGTTCTTC. The full variable domain, with the rest looked up from reference TRBV19 and TRBJ2-1, is DGGITQSPKYLFRKEGQNVTLSCEQNLNHDAMYWYRQDPGQGLRLIYYSQIVNDFQKGDIAEGYSVSREKKESFPLTVTSAQKNPTAFYLCASTSGRGYNEQFFGPGTRLTVL.

V gene TRBV9 combines with J gene TRBJ1-4; weak D call: TRBD1 (5 bases). This CDR3 spans 15 amino acids. Trimming shortened V by 3 bases and J by 8 bases, and 17 bases separated the two germline ends. Germline V lookup: CDR1 SGDLS, CDR2 YYNGEE. This CDR3 is CASSGGTEGWEKLFF. CDR3 coding DNA: TGTGCCAGCAGCGGAGGGACTGAGGGTTGGGAAAAACTGTTTTTT.

This sequence joins TRBV24-1 and TRBJ2-1; possible D gene TRBD1, 5 bases. This CDR3 comprises 13 residues. CDR1 is KGHDR and CDR2 is SFDVKD in the germline V gene. The ends were cut back, 7 bases at V and 3 bases at J, with 9 bases in the middle. The CDR3 reads CATRGQGYNEQFF. In nucleotides, the CDR3 is TGTGCCACCAGGGGGCAGGGCTACAATGAGCAGTTCTTC.

The chain has TRBV7-8 and TRBJ1-1, with TRBD1 identical over 11 bases. The CDR3 contains 17 residues. The germline CDR1 and CDR2 sequences are SGHVS and FQNEAQ. V shed 1 base and J 1 base; nucleotides not matched to a gene: 5. This CDR3 reads CASSLVGQGARNTEAFF. The CDR3 bases are TGTGCCAGCAGCTTAGTAGGACAGGGGGCTCGGAACACTGAAGCTTTCTTT.

The chain joins TRBV11-2 to TRBJ2-7; 8 bases match TRBD2. The junction had 7 bases not matched to a gene; V was cut back by 0 bases and J by 3 bases. CDR1 and CDR2 from the germline V gene are SGHAT and FQNNGV. CDR3 size: 16 residues. The CDR3 is CASSLEFGAGGYEQYF. DNA of the CDR3: TGTGCCAGCAGCTTAGAGTTCGGGGCGGGGGGCTACGAGCAGTACTTC.

This clone was recorded only once. This sequence joins TRBV27 and TRBJ2-3; maybe TRBD2 (7 bases). The CDR3 has 16 amino acids. V lost 1 base to trimming and J lost 4 bases, with 15 bases between them. Germline loops: CDR1 MNHEY, CDR2 SMNVEV (reference sequence). The CDR3, as DNA: TGTGCCAGCAGTTTATATAGGCCCGGGGGGCCAGATACGCAGTATTTT. It yields the protein CASSLYRPGGPDTQYF.

DNA of the CDR3: TGTGCCAGCACCGCGCCCGACGGGACAGAATATGGCTACACCTTC. Translation gives CASTAPDGTEYGYTF. The chain recombines TRBV9 with TRBJ1-2, with 7 bases matching TRBD1. The CDR3 consists of 15 residues. Unmatched junction bases numbered 13, after V lost 6 bases and J lost 5 bases. Germline V gene lookup returns CDR1 SGDLS and CDR2 YYNGEE.

The chain recombines TRBV29-1 with TRBJ1-5; TRBD1 agrees at 8 bases. The CDR3 runs to 16 residues. V gave up 0 bases and J gave up 6 bases; unmatched junction bases: 10. Germline values: CDR1 SQVTM, CDR2 ANQGSEA. The DNA of the CDR3 is TGCAGCGTTGAAGATCAGCCAGGGGGCTTGGGTCAGCCCCAGCATTTT. It is translated as CSVEDQPGGLGQPQHF.

The CDR3 coding sequence is TGTGCTAGTGGGGCGGGAAGCTCTGGAAACACCATATATTTT. Encoded protein: CASGAGSSGNTIYF. The chain recombines TRBV12-5 with TRBJ1-3; no clear D gene. The CDR3 has 14 amino acids. In germline, CDR1 is LGHNT, CDR2 FRNRAP. V shed 6 bases and J shed 0 bases, with 9 bases lying between them.

The chain links TRBV11-2 to TRBJ2-3; D remains ambiguous. V gave up 1 base and J gave up 0 bases, with 8 bases separating them. This CDR3 is built from 15 residues. Germline V CDR1 and CDR2: SGHAT, FQNNGV. Here the CDR3 reads CASSLVISSTDTQYF. In nucleotides, the CDR3 is TGTGCCAGCAGCTTAGTAATCTCTAGCACAGATACGCAGTATTTT.

This sequence joins TRBV4-3 and TRBJ2-1; D is possibly TRBD2 (5 bases). Trimming left V 8 bases short and J 7 bases short, with 18 bases between. Germline loops: CDR1 LGHNA, CDR2 YSLEER. This CDR3 is built from 14 residues. In DNA, the CDR3 is TGCGCCAGCGCCCCCGACTTCCGAGGGAATGAGCAGTTCTTC. It is translated as CASAPDFRGNEQFF.

This chain links TRBV6-5 with TRBJ1-2, with D perhaps TRBD1 (5 bases). Germline V gene lookup returns CDR1 MNHEY and CDR2 SVGAGI. Trimming removed 0 bases at V and 7 bases at J, with 15 bases between. CDR3 length: 15 amino acids. The CDR3 DNA reads TGTGCCAGCAGTTACTCCTCAGGGCGTTATTCTGGCTACACCTTC. It yields the protein CASSYSSGRYSGYTF.

The rearrangement uses TRBV7-8 and TRBJ2-1; weak D call: TRBD1 (6 bases). Germline lookup yields CDR1 SGHVS and CDR2 FQNEAQ. The CDR3 has 15 amino acids. V lost 8 bases to trimming and J lost 2 bases, with 16 bases between them. CDR3 bases: TGTGCCAGCGGAACCGGGACACCTACCTACAATGAGCAGTTCTTC. Encoded protein: CASGTGTPTYNEQFF.